Listed here are 16 T cell receptor beta chains from one sample, sequenced in a study of blood T cell repertoires in COVID-19. Clones were read by immunoSEQ multiplex PCR, and TCRdb kept only the in-frame ones, dropping some. Here the sample spans a few hundred thousand clones, about 81% being singletons. The sample consisted of PBMCs or T cells enriched from blood (not recorded which). Receptor source: a man in his forties who had recovered from COVID-19.

The chain has TRBV6-5 and TRBJ1-1; D not resolved. CDR1 is MNHEY and CDR2 is SVGAGI in the germline V gene. V gave up 5 bases and J gave up 2 bases, with 6 bases separating them. CDR3 size: 12 residues. The CDR3 bases are TGTGCCAGCAGTCCCACTAACACTGAAGCTTTCTTT. Its translation is CASSPTNTEAFF.

This clone occurred a few times. The chain combines TRBV2 with TRBJ2-2; D gene unclear. V was clipped by 6 bases and J by 1 base, with 9 bases between them. Germline V gene data show CDR1 as SNHLY and CDR2 as FYNNEI. The CDR3 runs to 14 residues. CDR3 residues: CASRPDMNTGELFF. The CDR3 DNA sequence: TGTGCCAGCAGGCCCGACATGAACACCGGGGAGCTGTTTTTT.

This chain uses TRBV18 with TRBJ2-1; maybe TRBD2 (5 bases). CDR3 length: 12 residues. The germline gives CDR1 KGHSH, CDR2 LQKENI. V dropped 6 bases and J dropped 9 bases, with 12 bases sitting between them. The CDR3 nucleotides are TGTGCCAGCTCCCCCGGGATCAGTGAGCAGTTCTTC. Protein product: CASSPGISEQFF.

The chain employs TRBV3-1 (or the pseudogene TRBV3-2) and TRBJ2-3; possible D gene TRBD2, 6 bases. The CDR3 totals 14 residues. Trimming left V 0 bases short and J 8 bases short, with 12 bases between. CDR1 LGHDT and CDR2 YNNKEL come from the germline V gene (reference sequence). CDR3 nucleotides: TGTGCCAGCAGCCAAGACCCGACTAGTGTTACGCAGTATTTT. Its translation is CASSQDPTSVTQYF.

CDR3 DNA: TGTGCCAGCAGTTTACGAGGGTATCAGTTCTTC. Its translation: CASSLRGYQFF. The chain uses TRBV12-3 or TRBV12-4 and TRBJ2-1; D is perhaps TRBD2 (5 bases). The V gene lost 2 bases and the J gene lost 13 bases, with 9 bases spanning the gap. This CDR3 contains 11 residues.

The gene calls are TRBV18 and TRBJ1-6, with no clear D. Germline CDR1 reads KGHSH; CDR2 reads LQKENI. The length of the CDR3 is 13 residues. V dropped 3 bases and J dropped 9 bases, with 9 bases sitting between them. This chain's CDR3 is CASSPGESSPLHF. The CDR3 DNA reads TGTGCCAGCTCACCCGGAGAATCTTCACCCCTCCACTTT.

The chain combines TRBV5-1 with TRBJ2-3; TRBD1 might be the D (5 bases). CDR3 length: 15 residues. Germline CDR1 and CDR2: SGHRS and YFSETQ. V gave up 3 bases and J gave up 0 bases, with 11 bases separating them. The CDR3 is CASSSDSTSTDTQYF. CDR3 DNA sequence: TGCGCCAGCAGCTCAGACAGCACTAGCACAGATACGCAGTATTTT.

The V and J genes are TRBV5-1 and TRBJ2-3; D perhaps matches TRBD2 (6 bases). The CDR3 length is 17 residues. The germline gives CDR1 SGHRS, CDR2 YFSETQ. The V gene lost 0 bases and the J gene lost 6 bases, with 20 bases spanning the gap. The CDR3 spells CASSLGAGGGEPDTQYF. CDR3 coding DNA: TGCGCCAGCAGCTTGGGGGCAGGAGGAGGGGAGCCTGATACGCAGTATTTT.

This chain uses TRBV12-3 or TRBV12-4 with TRBJ1-1, with a possible D match to TRBD1 (5 bases). The CDR3 is 13 amino acids. V lost 5 bases and J 5 bases, leaving 12 bases between the germline ends. CDR3 amino acids: CASSPDSPTEAFF. The CDR3 DNA is TGTGCCAGCAGTCCCGACAGCCCTACTGAAGCTTTCTTT.

This sequence joins TRBV30 and TRBJ1-2; TRBD1 agrees at 7 bases. Germline V gene lookup returns CDR1 GTSNPN and CDR2 SVGIG (reference sequence). The J segment lost 2 bases and the V segment lost 4 bases, leaving 7 bases of the junction unmatched. This CDR3 spans 14 amino acids. CDR3 bases: TGTGCCTGGACCCAGGGGGGCGTCAACTATGGCTACACCTTC. Translation: CAWTQGGVNYGYTF.

This chain joins TRBV6-2 or TRBV6-3 and TRBJ1-1, with D tentatively TRBD1 (6 bases). Looked up from germline, CDR1 is MNHEY and CDR2 is SVGEGT. V lost 2 bases and J lost 2, with 15 bases in between. This CDR3 has 16 amino acids. This CDR3 is CASSYIFGQTNTEAFF. For the CDR3, the DNA is TGTGCCAGCAGTTACATATTTGGACAGACTAACACTGAAGCTTTCTTT.

The chain employs TRBV29-1 and TRBJ1-1; TRBD1 aligns across 7 bases. With 4 bases clipped from V and 0 bases from J, the junction kept 8 bases outside the gene matches. CDR1 and CDR2 from the germline V gene are SQVTM and ANQGSEA. The CDR3 loop spans 15 amino acids. DNA for the CDR3: TGCAGCGTTGTAACAGGGGTGATCCTGAACACTGAAGCTTTCTTT. The encoded protein is CSVVTGVILNTEAFF.

The chain couples TRBV2 to TRBJ1-2; D gene ambiguous. The germline gives CDR1 SNHLY, CDR2 FYNNEI. V lost 6 bases and J 6 bases, leaving 11 bases between the germline ends. CDR3 length: 12 amino acids. CDR3 residues: CASSQTRDGYTF. The CDR3 DNA reads as TGTGCCAGCAGCCAGACCCGGGATGGCTACACCTTC.

The V call is TRBV5-1, the J call TRBJ2-1; D unresolved. The germline V gene has CDR1 SGHRS and CDR2 YFSETQ. CDR3 length: 14 amino acids. Trimming took off 1 base at V and 4 bases at J, with 9 bases between the two ends. DNA of the CDR3: TGCGCCAGCAGCTTGAATCGCCAGTACAATGAGCAGTTCTTC. Translated: CASSLNRQYNEQFF.

The table lists this clone with a few counts. The J gene is TRBJ1-4, the V gene TRBV6-5; tentatively, D is TRBD1 (5 bases). The CDR3 consists of 13 residues. CDR1 and CDR2 from the germline V gene are MNHEY and SVGAGI. Trimming pared 10 bases from V and 5 bases from J, leaving 14 bases between. CDR3 nucleotides: TGTGCCACCGCGGGGGGAATCAATGAAAAACTGTTTTTT. This gives the protein CATAGGINEKLFF.

The V call is TRBV2, the J call TRBJ1-1; 10 nucleotides line up with TRBD1. In germline, CDR1 is SNHLY, CDR2 FYNNEI. V lost 10 bases to trimming and J lost 0 bases; unmatched junction nucleotides: 5. The CDR3 extends over 14 amino acids. This CDR3 is CANRQGAMNTEAFF. In DNA form, the CDR3 reads TGTGCCAACCGACAGGGGGCGATGAACACTGAAGCTTTCTTT.